This T cell receptor (beta chain) was captured in a study of cytomegalovirus exposure and HLA in healthy donors. Comments on this clone: Its target is not known.

With V trimmed by 0 bases and J by 10 bases, 4 bases remained unmatched. This CDR3 spans 14 amino acids. CDR1 and CDR2 from the germline V gene are GTSNPN and SVGIG (reference sequence). Study-level findings and limits: In a later analysis, TCR beta V- and J-gene trimming showed a link to a missense DCLRE1C variant.

A multiplex PCR was run with 60 Vbeta primers and 13 Jbeta primers. Clones were read by immunoSEQ multiplex PCR, and TCRdb kept only the in-frame ones, dropping some. The repertoire holds about 130,000 clones, about 81% seen once, with 5% to 7% in the top ten. The receptor was isolated from a woman aged 40 to 50 in good health and CMV-seropositive. Sequencing was done on a sample of PBMCs. The chain employs TRBV30 and TRBJ2-3, with 13 bases fitting TRBD2. DNA of the CDR3: TGTGCCTGGAGTGTGGGACTAGCGGGAAGGGCGCAGTATTTT. It specifies CAWSVGLAGRAQYF.